This is a list of T cell receptor beta chains from one sample in a study of T-cell memory formation after mild COVID-19. TCRdb recomputed calls from the 5' RACE reads with MiXCR, one row per CDR3 protein. The table has roughly 120,000 distinct CDR3 sequences, around a sixth seen once. The material sequenced was PBMCs or a T cell subset sorted from them (not recorded which). The receptors shown here come from an adult woman who had mild COVID-19 (a few samples of this study predate the infection). Cell type and time point are not known. CDR3s include the opening cysteine and the closing phenylalanine or tryptophan. The order of the fields is J gene, V gene, CDR3 protein.

J gene: TRBJ2-2; V gene: TRBV4-1; CDR3 protein: CASSQGAGGDTGELFF
J gene: TRBJ2-5; V gene: TRBV20-1; CDR3 protein: CSASVSGTQYF
J gene: TRBJ1-4; V gene: TRBV18; CDR3 protein: CASSPIGTNEKLFF
J gene: TRBJ2-7; V gene: TRBV11-1; CDR3 protein: CASSLEGGEQYF
J gene: TRBJ2-3; V gene: TRBV5-1; CDR3 protein: CASSLPGQGTDTQYF
J gene: TRBJ1-6; V gene: TRBV12-3/TRBV12-4; CDR3 protein: CASSSGGNNNSPLHF
J gene: TRBJ2-3; V gene: TRBV7-2; CDR3 protein: CASSSIAGGGTDTQYF
J gene: TRBJ2-1; V gene: TRBV24-1; CDR3 protein: CATSDGRFF
J gene: TRBJ1-2; V gene: TRBV5-4; CDR3 protein: CASKTESNYGYTF
J gene: TRBJ2-2; V gene: TRBV30; CDR3 protein: CAWSNNRANTGELFF
J gene: TRBJ1-2; V gene: TRBV18; CDR3 protein: CASSPNDIANYGYTF
J gene: TRBJ1-1; V gene: TRBV5-1; CDR3 protein: CASSLVVSGTTEAFF
J gene: TRBJ2-5; V gene: TRBV5-1; CDR3 protein: CASVLGREGETQYF
J gene: TRBJ2-7; V gene: TRBV29-1; CDR3 protein: CSVRDGTYEQYF
J gene: TRBJ2-1; V gene: TRBV12-3/TRBV12-4; CDR3 protein: CANIHSDYTSNEQFF
J gene: TRBJ2-7; V gene: TRBV6-2/TRBV6-3; CDR3 protein: CASSYGEHSYEQYF
J gene: TRBJ2-7; V gene: TRBV3-1; CDR3 protein: CASSQEGLAPYEQYF
J gene: TRBJ1-2; V gene: TRBV15; CDR3 protein: CATSRKQGALGYTF
J gene: TRBJ2-7; V gene: TRBV7-4; CDR3 protein: CASSCRGLAGASYEQYF
J gene: TRBJ2-2; V gene: TRBV19; CDR3 protein: CASITPGQGFTGELFF